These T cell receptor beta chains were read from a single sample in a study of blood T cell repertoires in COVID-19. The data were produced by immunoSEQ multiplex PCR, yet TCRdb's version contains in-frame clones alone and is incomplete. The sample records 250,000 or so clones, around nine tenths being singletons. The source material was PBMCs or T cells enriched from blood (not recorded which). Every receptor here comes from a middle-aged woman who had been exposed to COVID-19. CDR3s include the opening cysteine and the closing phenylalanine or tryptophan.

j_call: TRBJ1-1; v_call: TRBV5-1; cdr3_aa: CASNWGDRGITEAFF
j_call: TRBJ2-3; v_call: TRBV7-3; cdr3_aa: CASSLGASGTLNTDTQYF
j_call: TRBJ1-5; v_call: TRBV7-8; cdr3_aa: CASSLALPLVWGDYSNQPQHF
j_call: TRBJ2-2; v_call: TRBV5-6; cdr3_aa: CASREGPGELFF
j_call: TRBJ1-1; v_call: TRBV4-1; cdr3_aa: CASSHPRTTMNTEAFF
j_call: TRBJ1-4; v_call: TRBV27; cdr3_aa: CASSADRATNEKLFF
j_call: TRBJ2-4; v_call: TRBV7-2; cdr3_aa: CASRASGGAVKNIQYF
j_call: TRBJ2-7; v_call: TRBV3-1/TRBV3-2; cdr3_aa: CASSPKGPSYEQYF
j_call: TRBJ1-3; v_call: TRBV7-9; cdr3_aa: CASSPGWGGLSGNTIYF
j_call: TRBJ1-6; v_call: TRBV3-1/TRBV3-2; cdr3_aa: CASSQLVGASSSPLHF
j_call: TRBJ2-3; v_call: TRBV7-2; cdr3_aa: CASSLDQRENTDTQYF
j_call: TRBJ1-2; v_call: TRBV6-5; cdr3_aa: CASRQGAARGYTF
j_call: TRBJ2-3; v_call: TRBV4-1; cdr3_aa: CASSQRSTGGMADTQYF
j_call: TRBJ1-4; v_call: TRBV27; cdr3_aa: CASRRGIEYEKLFF
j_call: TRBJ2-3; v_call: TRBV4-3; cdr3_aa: CASSHKGVGGPLYTQYF
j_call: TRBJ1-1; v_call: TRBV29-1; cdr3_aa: CSVSTGEEAFF
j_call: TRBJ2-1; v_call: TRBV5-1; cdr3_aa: CASSPTGNEQFF
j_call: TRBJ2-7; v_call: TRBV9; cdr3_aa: CASSLSSYEQYF